A single sample gave rise to the 27 T cell receptor beta chains below, sequenced in a study of breast tumors, draining lymph nodes, adjacent tissues. Via MiXCR, TCRdb re-called the multiplex PCR reads, giving one row per CDR3 protein. This repertoire shows some 140,000 distinct CDR3 sequences, about a fifth found once; its top ten account for approximately 2.7%. Samples came from axillary lymph nodes draining the breast cancer. Sequencing was carried out using axillary lymph node tissue. The receptors come from a female donor with breast cancer. Some clones in this sample may be carry-over from other donors' samples.

This clonotype was counted many times. This chain joins TRBV20-1 and TRBJ2-5; D possibly corresponds to TRBD1 (5 bases). From germline, CDR1 is DFQATT and CDR2 SNEGSKA (reference sequence). CDR3 length: 14 amino acids. V gave up 1 base and J gave up 1 base, with 10 bases separating them. CDR3 nucleotide sequence: TGCAGTGCTAGAGCCAGGGTAATCCAAGAGACCCAGTACTTC. Translated, it gives CSARARVIQETQYF.

The chain uses TRBV7-2 and TRBJ2-7, with 12 bases matching TRBD1. Germline CDR1 is SGHTA and CDR2 is FQGNSA. The CDR3 covers 16 residues. The junction had 8 bases not matched to a gene; V was cut back by 3 bases and J by 5 bases. The CDR3 sequence: CASSFPGTGGADEQYF. In nucleotides, the CDR3 is TGTGCCAGCAGCTTCCCCGGGACAGGGGGCGCCGACGAGCAGTACTTC.

The count of this clonotype is one. One junction end disagrees with the germline gene, perhaps due to a read error. The CDR3 spells CAWSARDEQFF. Here the CDR3 DNA reads TGTGCCTGGAGTGCAAGGGATGAACAGTTCTTC. The chain employs TRBV30 and TRBJ2-1; D uncertain. Per the germline V gene, CDR1 is GTSNPN and CDR2 is SVGIG (reference sequence). The CDR3 totals 11 residues. The variable domain in full, completed from reference TRBV30 and TRBJ2-1, reads SQTIHQWPATLVQPVGSPLSLECTVEGTSNPNLYWYRQAAGRGLQLLFYSVGIGQISSEVPQNLSASRPQDRQFILSSKKLLLSDSGFYLCAWSARDEQFFGPGTRLTVL.

This clonotype was recorded many times. The chain combines TRBV7-8 with TRBJ2-2; the match to TRBD2 covers 8 bases. CDR3 length equals 19 residues. J gave up 0 bases and V 5 bases, and 14 bases lay outside the gene matches. Per germline, CDR1 SGHVS and CDR2 FQNEAQ. The CDR3 DNA sequence: TGTGCCAGCAGCCCGAGACTAGCGAACAACCCCGCGAACACCGGGGAGCTGTTTTTT. This encodes CASSPRLANNPANTGELFF.

This clonotype was counted between two and nine times. With a much larger clone just one base away, this may be a read error. The CDR3 is CSARLDLRDLGEKLFF. DNA for the CDR3: TGCAGTGCTAGGTTGGACCTCCGGGACTTGGGAGAAAAACTGTTTTTT. The J gene is TRBJ1-4, the V gene TRBV20-1; maybe TRBD1 (5 bases). The CDR3 extends over 16 amino acids. V gave up 3 bases and J gave up 8 bases, with 22 bases separating them. Looked up from germline, CDR1 is DFQATT and CDR2 is SNEGSKA (reference sequence).

On this clonotype: A much larger clonotype is one base distant, so this may be a read error. The chain is built from TRBV20-1 and TRBJ2-1; 7 nucleotides line up with TRBD2. CDR1 and CDR2 from the germline V gene are DFQATT and SNEGSKA (reference sequence). This CDR3 is built from 14 residues. CDR3 coding DNA: TGCAGTGCTAGTTTTAGCGGGCGCCACAATGAGCAGTCCTTC. Its protein is CSASFSGRHNEQSF.

In this sample, this clonotype turned up many times. V and J are TRBV29-1 and TRBJ2-5; 12 nucleotides agree with TRBD2. Germline CDR1 is SQVTM and CDR2 is ANQGSEA. The CDR3 spans 16 residues. V dropped 3 bases and J dropped 5; count of bases not matched to a gene: 10. The CDR3 sequence: CSVDGGLAGPQETQYF. The DNA of the CDR3 is TGCAGCGTTGACGGAGGACTAGCGGGACCGCAGGAGACCCAGTACTTC. The full variable domain, with the rest looked up from reference TRBV29-1 and TRBJ2-5, is SAVISQKPSRDICQRGTSLTIQCQVDSQVTMMFWYRQQPGQSLTLIATANQGSEATYESGFVIDKFPISRPNLTFSTLTVSNMSPEDSSIYLCSVDGGLAGPQETQYFGPGTRLLVL.

The rearrangement uses TRBV7-2 and TRBJ2-1; D perhaps matches TRBD2 (5 bases). This CDR3 contains 17 residues. Trimming pared 2 bases from V and 2 bases from J, leaving 16 bases between. Germline V gene data show CDR1 as SGHTA and CDR2 as FQGNSA. DNA for the CDR3: TGTGCCAGCAGCTTACAAGCGGTAACGGCGCCCTACAATGAGCAGTTCTTC. As protein: CASSLQAVTAPYNEQFF.

This sequence joins TRBV28 and TRBJ2-3; D not resolved. In germline, CDR1 is MDHEN, CDR2 SYDVKM. Trimming cost V 0 bases and J 0 bases, with 4 bases left between them. This CDR3 has 14 amino acids. The CDR3 bases are TGTGCCAGCAGTTTATGGAGGAGCACAGATACGCAGTATTTT. Encoded protein: CASSLWRSTDTQYF.

This clonotype was detected many times. The V and J genes are TRBV30 and TRBJ2-2; TRBD2 aligns across 8 bases. Germline CDR1 GTSNPN, CDR2 SVGIG (reference sequence). With V trimmed by 5 bases and J by 7 bases, 6 bases remained unmatched. The CDR3 spans 13 residues. The CDR3 DNA reads TGTGCCTGGGATATAGCGGGACTCGGGGAGCTGTTTTTT. Its protein product is CAWDIAGLGELFF.

The chain joins TRBV6-1 to TRBJ2-2; 9 nucleotides match TRBD2. With 4 bases clipped from V and 4 bases from J, the junction kept 13 bases outside the gene matches. This CDR3 is built from 18 residues. The V gene's germline CDR1 is MNHNS and CDR2 SASEGT. CDR3 in amino acids: CASSGTRGREVGTGELFF. The CDR3 DNA follows: TGTGCCAGCAGTGGTACTCGCGGGAGGGAGGTCGGCACCGGGGAGCTGTTTTTT.

This clonotype was counted at least ten times. The gene calls are TRBV4-3 and TRBJ2-5, with TRBD2 matching over 8 bases. CDR3 size: 16 residues. Germline-derived CDR1 and CDR2 are LGHNA and YSLEER. With 2 bases clipped from V and 1 base from J, the junction kept 6 bases outside the gene matches. This chain's CDR3 is CASSQSISGVQETQYF. Here the CDR3 DNA reads TGCGCCAGCAGCCAAAGTATTAGCGGGGTCCAAGAGACCCAGTACTTC.

This clonotype showed up many times. This chain uses TRBV20-1 with TRBJ2-5; 7 bases align to TRBD2. After removal of 0 bases from V and 1 base from J, the junction contained 2 bases not matched to a gene. This CDR3 is 14 amino acids long. The germline V gene encodes CDR1 DFQATT and CDR2 SNEGSKA (reference sequence). The chain's CDR3 is CSARDGTTQETQYF. In nucleotides, the CDR3 is TGCAGTGCTAGAGATGGGACTACCCAAGAGACCCAGTACTTC.

The chain uses TRBV28 and TRBJ2-6, with no clear D. CDR3 length: 15 residues. The V gene lost 6 bases and the J gene lost 4 bases, with 13 bases spanning the gap. The germline V gene has CDR1 MDHEN and CDR2 SYDVKM. DNA of the CDR3: TGTGCCAGCAGCCAAAGCGATATAGGGGCCAACGTCCTGACTTTC. Translation gives CASSQSDIGANVLTF.

This clonotype has ten or more counts. The rearrangement links TRBV12-3 or TRBV12-4 to TRBJ2-7; TRBD2 aligns across 9 bases. V dropped 6 bases and J dropped 7; count of bases not matched to a gene: 13. The CDR3 has 15 residues. CDR3 residues: CASRGPGTSRSEQYF. The CDR3 DNA is TGTGCCAGCAGGGGGCCCGGGACTAGCAGGAGTGAGCAGTACTTC.

In this sample, this clonotype turned up many times. V and J are TRBV7-2 and TRBJ2-1; tentative D call: TRBD2 (6 bases). V was shortened by 5 bases and J by 6 bases, with 23 bases between the two germline ends. This CDR3 spans 17 amino acids. CDR1 is SGHTA, CDR2 FQGNSA, per germline. DNA of the CDR3: TGTGCCAGCAGCCCGTTGCACCCGGGGGTTAATGGCAATGAGCAGTTCTTC. This translates into CASSPLHPGVNGNEQFF.

The table lists this clonotype with a few counts. The rearrangement joins TRBV19 to TRBJ2-7; 7 nucleotides align to TRBD2. In germline, CDR1 is LNHDA, CDR2 SQIVND (reference sequence). J lost 4 bases, V lost 6 bases, and 12 bases had no gene match. The CDR3 length is 15 residues. The CDR3 DNA follows: TGTGCCAGTAGCGAGCCCGGGACTAACTATTACGAGCAGTACTTC. Protein: CASSEPGTNYYEQYF.

Of note for this clonotype: This may stem from a read error, because a much larger clone lies one nucleotide away. The chain carries TRBV7-2 and TRBJ1-2; D is undetermined. The ends were cut back, 5 bases at V and 4 bases at J, with 11 bases in the middle. CDR1 is SGHTA and CDR2 is FQGNSA in the germline V gene. CDR3 length: 13 residues. The CDR3 DNA reads TGTGCCAGCAGCCCGATAGGAGGCTATGGCTACACCTTC. Its protein product is CASSPIGGYGYTF.

This clonotype has at least ten counts. An end of the junction differs from the germline gene, which may be a read error. V usage is TRBV7-7 and J usage is TRBJ2-1, with TRBD2 matching 12 bases. Looked up from germline, CDR1 is SSHAT and CDR2 is FNYEAQ (reference sequence). The CDR3 is made up of 15 amino acids. The CDR3 loop reads CASSLDASGRALLVF. Here the CDR3 DNA reads TGTGCCAGCAGCTTAGATGCTAGCGGGAGGGCTTTGCTGGTCTTC.

A single count supports this clonotype. A much bigger clone sits one base away, suggesting this may be a read error. This rearrangement joins TRBV20-1 to TRBJ2-1; 7 bases match TRBD2. CDR1 and CDR2 (germline): DFQATT, SNEGSKA (reference sequence). The CDR3 has 14 residues. The CDR3 loop is CSASFSGRHNERFF. CDR3 nucleotide sequence: TGCAGTGCTAGTTTTAGCGGGCGCCACAATGAGCGGTTCTTC.

Ten or more counts support this clonotype. The chain recombines TRBV29-1 with TRBJ2-1; TRBD1 matches at 7 bases. Germline CDR1 SQVTM, CDR2 ANQGSEA. The CDR3 runs to 12 residues. Trimming cost V 4 bases and J 7 bases; bases outside gene matches: 4. CDR3 coding DNA: TGCAGCGTTGTAATACAGGGGAATGAGCAGTTCTTC. It translates to CSVVIQGNEQFF.

The sample holds many counts of this clonotype. This rearrangement joins TRBV7-9 to TRBJ2-1; D uncertain. The germline CDR1 and CDR2 sequences are SEHNR and FQNEAQ (reference sequence). The CDR3 is 12 residues long. V shed 7 bases and J shed 5 bases, with 9 bases lying between them. Here the CDR3 reads CASTERDNEQFF. In DNA, the CDR3 is TGTGCCAGCACCGAAAGGGACAATGAGCAGTTCTTC. Variable domain in full (rest from reference TRBV7-9 and TRBJ2-1): DTGVSQNPRHKITKRGQNVTFRCDPISEHNRLYWYRQTLGQGPEFLTYFQNEAQLEKSRLLSDRFSAERPKGSFSTLEIQRTEQGDSAMYLCASTERDNEQFFGPGTRLTVL.

There are many counts of this clonotype. CDR3 sequence: CASRRERTDTQYF. CDR3 sequence (DNA): TGTGCCAGTAGGCGGGAGAGGACAGATACGCAGTATTTT. This chain links TRBV19 with TRBJ2-3; TRBD2 matches 7 bases. The CDR3 totals 13 residues. Trimming removed 6 bases from V and 3 bases from J; junction bases left unmatched: 3. Germline values: CDR1 LNHDA, CDR2 SQIVND (reference sequence).

The chain uses TRBV3-1 and TRBJ2-2; possible D gene TRBD1, 6 bases. Germline values: CDR1 LGHDT, CDR2 YNNKEL (reference sequence). Trimming left V 6 bases short and J 5 bases short, with 13 bases between. The CDR3 covers 14 residues. The CDR3 protein is CASRQQGYTGELFF. For the CDR3, the DNA is TGTGCCAGCAGACAACAGGGTTATACCGGGGAGCTGTTTTTT.

As concerns this clonotype: This could be a read error, since a much larger clone is one nucleotide away. The chain recombines TRBV30 with TRBJ2-1; 8 nucleotides agree with TRBD2. This CDR3 comprises 14 residues. The germline V gene has CDR1 GTSNPN and CDR2 SVGIG (reference sequence). V gave up 1 base and J gave up 9 bases; unmatched junction bases: 8. As DNA, the CDR3 is TGTGCCTGGAGTGCCCAGGGACTAGTGGTTGAGCAGTTCTTC. Its protein is CAWSAQGLVVEQFF.

The table lists this clonotype with many counts. The chain is built from TRBV4-3 and TRBJ2-1, with a possible D match to TRBD2 (5 bases). With 5 bases removed from V and 0 bases from J, the gap between germline ends came to 14 bases. CDR3 length: 16 residues. The germline V gene has CDR1 LGHNA and CDR2 YSLEER. The CDR3 protein is CASSVGRGSSYNEQFF. The DNA for the CDR3 is TGCGCCAGCAGCGTCGGACGGGGTAGCTCCTACAATGAGCAGTTCTTC.

This clonotype was observed many times. J is TRBJ2-1 and V is TRBV6-1; no firm D call. Germline V gives CDR1 MNHNS, CDR2 SASEGT. V lost 8 bases and J lost 5, with 4 bases in between. CDR3 length: 10 amino acids. DNA for the CDR3: TGTGCCAGCGCAGACAATGAGCAGTTCTTC. As protein: CASADNEQFF.